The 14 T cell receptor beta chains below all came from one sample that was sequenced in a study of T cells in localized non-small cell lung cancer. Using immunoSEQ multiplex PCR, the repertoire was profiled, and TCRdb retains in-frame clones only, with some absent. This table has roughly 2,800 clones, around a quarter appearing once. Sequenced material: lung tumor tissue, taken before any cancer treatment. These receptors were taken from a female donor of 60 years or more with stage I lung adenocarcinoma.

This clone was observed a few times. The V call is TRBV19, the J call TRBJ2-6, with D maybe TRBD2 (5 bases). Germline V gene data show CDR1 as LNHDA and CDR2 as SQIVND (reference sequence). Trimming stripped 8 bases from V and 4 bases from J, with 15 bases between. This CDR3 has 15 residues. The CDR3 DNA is TGTGCCAGTGAGGGTGGGAGCCGAGGGGCCAACGTCCTGACTTTC. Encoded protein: CASEGGSRGANVLTF. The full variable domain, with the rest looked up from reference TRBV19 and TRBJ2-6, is DGGITQSPKYLFRKEGQNVTLSCEQNLNHDAMYWYRQDPGQGLRLIYYSQIVNDFQKGDIAEGYSVSREKKESFPLTVTSAQKNPTAFYLCASEGGSRGANVLTFGAGSRLTVL.

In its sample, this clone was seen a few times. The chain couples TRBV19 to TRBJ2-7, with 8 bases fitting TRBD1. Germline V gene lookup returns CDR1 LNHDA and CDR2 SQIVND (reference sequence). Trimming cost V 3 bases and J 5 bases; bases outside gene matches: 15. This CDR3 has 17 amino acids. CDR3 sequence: CASSISEDREDADEQYF. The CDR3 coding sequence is TGTGCCAGTAGTATTTCAGAGGACAGGGAGGACGCGGACGAGCAGTACTTC.

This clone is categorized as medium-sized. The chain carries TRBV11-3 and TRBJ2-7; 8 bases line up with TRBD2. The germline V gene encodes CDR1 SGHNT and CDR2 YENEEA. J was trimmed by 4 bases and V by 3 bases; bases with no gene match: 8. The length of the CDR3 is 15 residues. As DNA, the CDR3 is TGTGCCAGCAGCTTGCTAGGCGGGGGGATTTACGAGCAGTACTTC. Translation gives CASSLLGGGIYEQYF.

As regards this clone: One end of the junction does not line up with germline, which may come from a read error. The CDR3 nucleotides are TGTGCCAGCCCAGGGGGGAACACCGGGGAGCTATTTTTT. Amino acids: CASPGGNTGELFF. V and J are TRBV10-3 and TRBJ2-2; TRBD1 is a possible D gene (7 bases). The CDR3 loop spans 13 amino acids. Germline V gene lookup returns CDR1 ENHRY and CDR2 SYGVKD.

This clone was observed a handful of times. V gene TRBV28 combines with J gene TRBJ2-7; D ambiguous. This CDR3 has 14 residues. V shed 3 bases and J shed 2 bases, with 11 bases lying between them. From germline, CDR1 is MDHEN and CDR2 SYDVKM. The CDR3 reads CASSFPGPPYEQYF. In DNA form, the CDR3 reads TGTGCCAGCAGTTTCCCGGGCCCCCCCTACGAGCAGTACTTC.

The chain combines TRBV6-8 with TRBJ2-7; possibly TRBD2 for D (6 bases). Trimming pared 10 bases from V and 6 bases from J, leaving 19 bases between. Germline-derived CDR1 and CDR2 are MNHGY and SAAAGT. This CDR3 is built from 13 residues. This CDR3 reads CAIGGEIGSEQYF. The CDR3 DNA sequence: TGTGCCATCGGAGGGGAGATTGGGTCCGAGCAGTACTTC.

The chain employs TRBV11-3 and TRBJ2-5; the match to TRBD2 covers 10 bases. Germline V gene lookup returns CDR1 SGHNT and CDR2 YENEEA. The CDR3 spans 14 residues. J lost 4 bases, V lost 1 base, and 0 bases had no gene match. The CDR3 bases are TGTGCCAGCAGCTTAGGACTAGCGGGAGAGACCCAGTACTTC. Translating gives CASSLGLAGETQYF.

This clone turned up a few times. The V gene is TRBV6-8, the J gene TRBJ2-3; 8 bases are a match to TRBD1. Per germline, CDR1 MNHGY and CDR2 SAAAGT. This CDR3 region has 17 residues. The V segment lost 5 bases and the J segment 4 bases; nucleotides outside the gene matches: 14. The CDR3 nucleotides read TGTGCCAGCAGTAAGATCCAGGGGGCGCGAAGGTCAGATACGCAGTATTTT. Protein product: CASSKIQGARRSDTQYF.

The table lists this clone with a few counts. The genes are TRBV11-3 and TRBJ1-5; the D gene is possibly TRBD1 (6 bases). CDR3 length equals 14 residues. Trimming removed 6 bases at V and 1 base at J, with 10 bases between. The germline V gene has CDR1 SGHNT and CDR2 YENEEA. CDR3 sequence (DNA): TGTGCCAGCAGAACAGGGTCGAGCAATCAGCCCCAGCATTTT. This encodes CASRTGSSNQPQHF.

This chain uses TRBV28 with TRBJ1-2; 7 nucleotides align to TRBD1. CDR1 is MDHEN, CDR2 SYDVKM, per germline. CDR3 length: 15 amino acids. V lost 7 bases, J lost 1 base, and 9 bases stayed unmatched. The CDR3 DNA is TGTGCCAGCATCACACCGGGACAGATTAACTATGGCTACACCTTC. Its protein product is CASITPGQINYGYTF.

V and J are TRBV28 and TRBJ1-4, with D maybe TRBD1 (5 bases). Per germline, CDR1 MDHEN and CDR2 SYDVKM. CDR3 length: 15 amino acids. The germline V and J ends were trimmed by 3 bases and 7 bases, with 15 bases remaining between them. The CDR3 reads CASSFQGAKAEKLFF. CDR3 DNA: TGTGCCAGCAGTTTTCAGGGAGCAAAGGCTGAAAAACTGTTTTTT.

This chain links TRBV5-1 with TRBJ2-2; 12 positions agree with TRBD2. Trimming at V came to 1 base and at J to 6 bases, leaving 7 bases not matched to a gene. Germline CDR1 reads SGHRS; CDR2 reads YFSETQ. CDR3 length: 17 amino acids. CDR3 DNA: TGCGCCAGCAGCTTGATCCCTAGCGGGGGGGCCTCCGGGGAGCTGTTTTTT. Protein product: CASSLIPSGGASGELFF.

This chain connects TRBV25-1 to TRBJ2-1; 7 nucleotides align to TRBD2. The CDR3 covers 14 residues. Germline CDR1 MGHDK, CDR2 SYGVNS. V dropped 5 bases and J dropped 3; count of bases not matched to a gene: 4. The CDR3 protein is CASSLGGVYNEQFF. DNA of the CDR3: TGTGCCAGCAGTTTGGGGGGGGTCTACAATGAGCAGTTCTTC.

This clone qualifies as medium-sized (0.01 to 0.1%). The CDR3, as DNA: TGTGCCAGCAGAACAGGGGGGGGTTACACTGAAGCTTTCTTT. Translated, it gives CASRTGGGYTEAFF. The V and J genes are TRBV6-8 and TRBJ1-1; 8 nucleotides agree with TRBD1. Germline trimming cut 6 bases from V and 3 bases from J; bases unmatched to any gene: 6. Germline CDR1 and CDR2: MNHGY and SAAAGT. The CDR3 has 14 amino acids.